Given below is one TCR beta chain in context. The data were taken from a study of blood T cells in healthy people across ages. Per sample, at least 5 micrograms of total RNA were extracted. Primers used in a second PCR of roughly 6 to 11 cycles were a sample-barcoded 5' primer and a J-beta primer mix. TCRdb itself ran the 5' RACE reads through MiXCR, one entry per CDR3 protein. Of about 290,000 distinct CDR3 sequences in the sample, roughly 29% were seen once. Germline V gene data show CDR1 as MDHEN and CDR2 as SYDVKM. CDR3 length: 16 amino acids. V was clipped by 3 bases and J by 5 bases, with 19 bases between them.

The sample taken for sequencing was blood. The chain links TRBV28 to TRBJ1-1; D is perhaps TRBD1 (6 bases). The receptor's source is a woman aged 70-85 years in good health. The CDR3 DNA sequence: TGTGCCAGCAGTTTCGACCGAACAGGGTGGGGGACTGAAGCTTTCTTT. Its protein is CASSFDRTGWGTEAFF.